This TCR beta chain is drawn from a study of cytomegalovirus exposure and HLA in healthy donors. General study results and limits: Under in vitro conditions, three CMV-associated chains were confirmed as specific for CMV antigens.

About this clone itself: The target antigen is unknown.

Profiling relied on immunoSEQ multiplex PCR, and the TCRdb table lists in-frame clones only, not all of them. This repertoire shows more than 65,000 clones, around 96% found once; its top ten account for 1.3%. The V end was cut by 5 bases, the J end by 0 bases, with 24 bases between. Germline CDR1 and CDR2: SGHRS and YFSETQ. CDR3 length equals 19 residues. Specimen: PBMCs. The TCR sequence derives from a woman aged 18-29 years in good health and CMV-seronegative. The genes are TRBV5-1 and TRBJ2-4; D is possibly TRBD1 (6 bases). DNA of the CDR3: TGCGCCAGCAGTTTAACCTGGACAGCGCAACACTTAGCCAAAAACATTCAGTACTTC. Amino acid sequence: CASSLTWTAQHLAKNIQYF.